This T cell receptor (beta chain) was captured by sequencing in a study of shared clonotypes between healthy human individuals. General study findings and limits: Limited genetic and exposure-history diversity came from having few donors.

CDR3 length: 24 amino acids. Looked up from germline, CDR1 is SGHRS and CDR2 is YFSETQ. The trim removed 4 bases at V and 2 bases at J, leaving 27 bases unmatched. A deep-level run was used for the assay. Each replicate PCR on the sorted subsets used approximately 180 ng DNA (around 30,000 T cell genomes). The method was immunoSEQ multiplex PCR; TCRdb's version includes in-frame clones alone and lacks a portion of them. The data contain about 1.1 million clones, approximately 80% of them seen just once; the ten biggest clones take up roughly 0.83%. Worth noting for this clone: The antigen is undetermined.

The rearrangement uses TRBV5-1 and TRBJ2-6, with 10 bases that match TRBD1. Sequenced: memory CD4+ T cells from PBMCs. Subset meaning: CD45RA-negative fraction. The TCR was taken from a man aged 18-30 years in good health. Some clones in this sample may be carry-over from other donors' samples. CDR3 protein: CASSPSRLGLAGDRGIAGANVLTF. The CDR3 coding sequence is TGCGCCAGCAGCCCATCTCGTCTGGGTTTGGCGGGGGACAGGGGAATTGCTGGGGCCAACGTCCTGACTTTC. Full variable domain (outside the CDR3, taken from reference TRBV5-1 and TRBJ2-6): KAGVTQTPRYLIKTRGQQVTLSCSPISGHRSVSWYQQTPGQGLQFLFEYFSETQRNKGNFPGRFSGRQFSNSRSEMNVSTLELGDSALYLCASSPSRLGLAGDRGIAGANVLTFGAGSRLTVL.